The 10 T cell receptor beta chains below all came from one sample that was sequenced in a study of CD8 T cells in ankylosing spondylitis. TCRdb fed the 5' RACE reads into MiXCR, producing one record per CDR3 protein. The table lists just over 300,000 distinct CDR3 sequences, around 21% of them singletons. The source material was blood, either unsorted or a sorted T cell fraction (not recorded which). All receptors derive from a female donor with ankylosing spondylitis or in good health (not recorded which).

This clonotype was seen ten or more times. V and J are TRBV20-1 and TRBJ2-1; D is uncertain. The CDR3 covers 14 residues. The germline gives CDR1 DFQATT, CDR2 SNEGSKA (reference sequence). Trimming shortened V by 0 bases and J by 1 base, and 7 bases separated the two germline ends. CDR3 residues: CSARDGKSYNEQFF. CDR3 nucleotides: TGCAGTGCTAGAGATGGGAAGTCCTACAATGAGCAGTTCTTC.

This clonotype was seen a few times. The chain uses TRBV20-1 and TRBJ2-7; the D gene is possibly TRBD2 (6 bases). The V end was cut by 6 bases, the J end by 2 bases, with 20 bases between. The CDR3 totals 15 residues. From germline, CDR1 is DFQATT and CDR2 SNEGSKA (reference sequence). CDR3 DNA sequence: TGCAGTGCCGCTCCCCTGGCGGGACCGACCTACGAGCAGTACTTC. Protein product: CSAAPLAGPTYEQYF.

The CDR3 loop is CASSEAAGFNQPQHF. CDR3 nucleotides: TGTGCCAGCAGTGAAGCGGCAGGGTTCAATCAGCCCCAGCATTTT. The rearrangement joins TRBV6-1 to TRBJ1-5; D possibly corresponds to TRBD1 (5 bases). The germline gives CDR1 MNHNS, CDR2 SASEGT. Trimming removed 0 bases from V and 3 bases from J, with 9 bases in between. CDR3 size: 15 residues.

This clonotype showed up just a few times. The V gene is TRBV12-3 or TRBV12-4, the J gene TRBJ1-1; D uncertain. V was clipped by 4 bases and J by 1 base, with 16 bases between them. The CDR3 is 16 amino acids. This chain's CDR3 is CASSSNFGRRNTEAFF. The CDR3 DNA is TGTGCCAGCAGTTCTAACTTTGGAAGGCGGAACACTGAAGCTTTCTTT.

This clonotype was picked up a small number of times. V gene TRBV20-1 combines with J gene TRBJ1-5, with D tentatively TRBD1 (5 bases). The CDR3 loop spans 12 amino acids. Germline values: CDR1 DFQATT, CDR2 SNEGSKA (reference sequence). The V gene lost 5 bases and the J gene lost 6 bases, with 11 bases spanning the gap. For the CDR3, the DNA is TGCAGTGCTTGTCAGGGAACTCAGCCCCAGCATTTT. Protein product: CSACQGTQPQHF.

In this sample, this clonotype turned up a few times. The chain has TRBV6-2 or TRBV6-3 and TRBJ2-7, with 8 bases matching TRBD1. This CDR3 is built from 14 residues. Germline V gene lookup returns CDR1 MNHEY and CDR2 SVGEGT. J lost 3 bases, V lost 2 bases, and 3 bases had no gene match. DNA of the CDR3: TGTGCCAGCAGTTACCCGGGACAGGTCTACGAGCAGTACTTC. This translates into CASSYPGQVYEQYF.

This clonotype was seen a few times. The chain recombines TRBV20-1 with TRBJ2-1; TRBD1 might be the D (6 bases). This CDR3 region has 13 residues. CDR1 and CDR2 (germline): DFQATT, SNEGSKA (reference sequence). V dropped 2 bases and J dropped 4 bases, with 9 bases sitting between them. In DNA form, the CDR3 reads TGCAGTGCTAGACGCGGACAGTACAATGAGCAGTTCTTC. It encodes CSARRGQYNEQFF.

The genes are TRBV11-2 and TRBJ2-1; possible D gene TRBD1, 5 bases. Trimming shortened V by 2 bases and J by 9 bases, and 20 bases separated the two germline ends. CDR1 and CDR2 (germline): SGHAT, FQNNGV. The CDR3 is 16 amino acids. The CDR3 loop is CASSLTGSLGWGEQFF. In DNA form, the CDR3 reads TGTGCCAGCAGCTTAACAGGCAGTCTAGGATGGGGTGAGCAGTTCTTC.

This clonotype was counted only a few times. This chain connects TRBV7-6 to TRBJ2-2; D could derive from TRBD1 or TRBD2 (6 bases each). The CDR3 is made up of 15 amino acids. The germline V gene has CDR1 SGHVS and CDR2 FNYEAQ. The V end lost 6 bases, the J end lost 5 bases, and 16 bases lay between the germline ends. This CDR3 is CASRGGTPVTGELFF. The CDR3 DNA reads as TGTGCCAGCAGGGGCGGGACACCTGTTACCGGGGAGCTGTTTTTT.

The chain joins TRBV7-2 to TRBJ1-5, with D perhaps TRBD1 (6 bases). This CDR3 is built from 14 residues. Trimming stripped 5 bases from V and 11 bases from J, with 19 bases between. The V gene's germline CDR1 is SGHTA and CDR2 FQGNSA. DNA for the CDR3: TGTGCCAGCAGCCCAGGGGACTTACCTCGGGCCCAGCATTTT. Its translation: CASSPGDLPRAQHF.